A selection of T cell receptor beta chains follows, all from one sample in a study of blood T cell repertoires in COVID-19. The method was immunoSEQ multiplex PCR; TCRdb's version includes in-frame clones alone and lacks a portion of them. Of 180,000 or so clones listed, 80% to 90% are singletons. Sequenced sample: peripheral blood. The origin of the receptors is a man between 40 and 49 years old with active or convalescent COVID-19. CDR3s include the opening cysteine and the closing phenylalanine or tryptophan. The D gene is left open where the match is weak. Clone size, where shown, is once, few, many, or a class for clones that have expanded.

.	.	TRBV2	TRBJ1-4	CASSEDRAAEKLFF	TGTGCCAGCAGTGAAGACAGAGCGGCTGAAAAACTGTTTTTT
.	.	TRBV4-2	TRBJ1-5	CASSQDEGVNQPQHF	TGTGCCAGCAGCCAAGATGAGGGGGTCAATCAGCCCCAGCATTTT
TRBD2	.	TRBV7-9	TRBJ2-1	CASSFLSGGIPLNEQFF	TGTGCCAGCAGCTTCTTGAGCGGGGGGATTCCTCTTAATGAGCAGTTCTTC
.	.	TRBV18	TRBJ2-3	CASSPTRTTDTQYF	TGTGCCAGCTCACCAACTAGGACCACAGATACGCAGTATTTT
TRBD1	.	TRBV5-1	TRBJ2-7	CASSPGLQGLSYEQYF	TGCGCCAGCAGCCCTGGGTTACAGGGGCTTTCCTACGAGCAGTACTTC
.	.	TRBV30	TRBJ2-1	CAWSVKEGAEQFF	TGTGCCTGGAGTGTAAAGGAGGGGGCAGAGCAGTTCTTC
.	.	TRBV2	TRBJ2-5	CASSSQAVVSETQYF	TGTGCCAGCAGCTCCCAGGCAGTCGTTTCGGAGACCCAGTACTTC
.	.	TRBV28	TRBJ2-1	CASSLEQGGNNEQFF	TGTGCCAGCAGTTTAGAACAGGGGGGGAACAATGAGCAGTTCTTC
.	few	TRBV6-6	TRBJ2-5	CASSSLGGGRETQYF	TGTGCCAGCAGTTCCCTTGGCGGGGGCCGGGAGACCCAGTACTTC
TRBD1	.	TRBV7-2	TRBJ1-2	CASSMTGDYGYTF	TGTGCCAGCAGCATGACAGGGGATTACGGCTACACCTTC
TRBD1	.	TRBV7-6	TRBJ2-1	CASSLERGDRDRGLEVVVEQFF	TGTGCCAGCAGCTTAGAAAGGGGAGACCGGGACAGGGGGCTTGAGGTGGTGGTTGAGCAGTTCTTC
.	.	TRBV10-2	TRBJ2-1	CASWLGGKGSYNEQFF	TGCGCCAGCTGGCTCGGGGGTAAGGGCTCCTACAATGAGCAGTTCTTC
TRBD1	.	TRBV5-1	TRBJ1-1	CASSLRTGTPEAFF	TGCGCCAGCAGCCTACGGACAGGGACGCCTGAAGCTTTCTTT
.	.	TRBV5-6	TRBJ2-2	CASSLAQTGELFF	TGTGCCAGCAGCTTGGCCCAGACCGGGGAGCTGTTTTTT
.	.	TRBV11-3	TRBJ1-6	CASSLGYREGYNSPLHF	TGTGCCAGCAGCTTGGGCTACAGGGAGGGCTATAATTCACCCCTCCACTTT
TRBD1	.	TRBV10-1	TRBJ1-5	CASSEVGTVNNSNQPQHF	TGCGCCAGCAGTGAGGTGGGGACAGTGAATAATAGCAATCAGCCCCAGCATTTT
TRBD2	.	TRBV6-5	TRBJ2-3	CASRKLAGTTDTQYF	TGTGCCAGCAGGAAACTAGCGGGGACCACAGATACGCAGTATTTT
.	.	TRBV30	TRBJ1-1	CAWSGQMNTEAFF	TGTGCCTGGAGTGGCCAGATGAACACTGAAGCTTTCTTT
.	.	TRBV4-2	TRBJ1-1	CASSQRTDTEAFF	TGTGCCAGCAGCCAACGGACTGACACTGAAGCTTTCTTT
.	once	TRBV5-4	TRBJ2-7	CASSPDRVTLSYEQYF	TGTGCCAGCAGCCCGGATCGGGTAACCCTTTCGTACGAGCAGTACTTC
.	once	TRBV28	TRBJ1-3	CASQQAHSGNTIYF	TGTGCCTCACAACAGGCCCACTCTGGAAACACCATATATTTT
TRBD2	.	TRBV7-9	TRBJ2-7	CASSKKRGTPYEQYF	TGTGCCAGCAGCAAAAAGCGGGGGACCCCCTACGAGCAGTACTTC
TRBD1	.	TRBV6-4	TRBJ1-2	CASSEGTGGLVAGYTF	TGTGCCAGCAGTGAAGGGACAGGGGGCTTAGTCGCCGGCTACACCTTC
TRBD2	.	TRBV4-2	TRBJ2-4	CASSQDPAGGNIQYF	TGTGCCAGCAGCCAAGATCCGGCGGGAGGAAACATTCAGTACTTC
.	.	TRBV9	TRBJ2-1	CASSVGAGSGSYNEQFF	TGTGCCAGCAGCGTAGGGGCGGGTTCGGGCTCCTACAATGAGCAGTTCTTC
.	.	TRBV19	TRBJ1-1	CASSMNRANTEAFF	TGTGCCAGTAGTATGAACAGGGCGAACACTGAAGCTTTCTTT
TRBD2	.	TRBV5-1	TRBJ2-5	CASSLSLAGGEETQYF	TGCGCCAGCAGCTTGTCCCTAGCGGGGGGGGAAGAGACCCAGTACTTC
TRBD1	.	TRBV6-5	TRBJ1-1	CASSTTGENTEAFF	TGTGCCAGCAGTACAACAGGGGAGAACACTGAAGCTTTCTTT
TRBD1	.	TRBV6-1	TRBJ1-2	CASSDIMAGGIYGYTF	TGTGCCAGCAGTGATATCATGGCAGGGGGAATCTATGGCTACACCTTC
TRBD1	.	TRBV2	TRBJ2-2	CASSTGTGDGELFF	TGTGCCAGCAGTACCGGGACAGGGGACGGGGAGCTGTTTTTT
TRBD2	.	TRBV29-1	TRBJ2-1	CSVDASGGGLGNEQFF	TGCAGCGTTGACGCTAGCGGGGGGGGTTTGGGCAATGAGCAGTTCTTC
TRBD1	.	TRBV10-1	TRBJ2-2	CASSVGQGDTGELFF	TGCGCCAGCAGTGTGGGACAGGGGGACACCGGGGAGCTGTTTTTT
TRBD1	.	TRBV5-1	TRBJ1-1	CASSSRTGGRYRDTEAFF	TGCGCCAGCAGCTCCCGGACAGGGGGCCGCTATCGGGACACTGAAGCTTTCTTT
.	.	TRBV20-1	TRBJ1-5	CSASSQVNQPQHF	TGCAGTGCTAGTTCACAGGTCAATCAGCCCCAGCATTTT
.	once	TRBV27	TRBJ1-5	CASSLRPAAPYSNQPQHF	TGTGCCAGCAGTTTACGGCCCGCGGCCCCCTATAGCAATCAGCCCCAGCATTTT
TRBD2	.	TRBV5-1	TRBJ2-3	CASSLAASGGALDTQYF	TGCGCCAGCAGCTTGGCAGCGAGCGGGGGGGCCTTAGATACGCAGTATTTT
.	.	TRBV21-1	TRBJ2-7	CALHPGGRNYEQYF	TGTGCCCTGCACCCGGGGGGGCGGAACTACGAGCAGTACTTC
TRBD1	.	TRBV7-9	TRBJ2-7	CASSRQGAGSDEQYF	TGTGCCAGCAGCCGACAGGGGGCGGGTTCGGACGAGCAGTACTTC
.	.	TRBV21-1	TRBJ1-2	CASSKVSGDSKPNYGYTF	TGTGCCAGCAGCAAAGTATCGGGAGACAGCAAACCTAACTATGGCTACACCTTC
.	.	TRBV28	TRBJ2-5	CASSRTAQWETQYF	TGTGCCAGCAGCCGGACAGCCCAGTGGGAGACCCAGTACTTC
.	.	TRBV5-5	TRBJ1-4	CASSSRAGATNEKLFF	TGTGCCAGCAGCTCCCGGGCGGGGGCAACTAATGAAAAACTGTTTTTT
.	few	TRBV7-9	TRBJ1-5	CASSLSNSNQPQHF	TGTGCCAGCAGCTTGAGTAATAGCAATCAGCCCCAGCATTTT
.	.	TRBV6-6	TRBJ1-5	CASSPSRLDSYSNQPQHF	TGTGCCAGCAGTCCGAGCCGGTTGGACAGCTATAGCAATCAGCCCCAGCATTTT
.	.	TRBV7-2	TRBJ2-1	CASSARAGSYNEQFF	TGTGCCAGCAGCGCCCGAGCGGGTTCCTACAATGAGCAGTTCTTC
TRBD2	.	TRBV30	TRBJ2-1	CAWSPGGAGDVEQFF	TGTGCCTGGAGTCCGGGGGGGGCTGGGGATGTTGAGCAGTTCTTC
.	.	TRBV5-4	TRBJ2-7	CASSLAGRGADEQYF	TGTGCCAGCAGCTTGGCAGGCAGGGGTGCGGACGAGCAGTACTTC
TRBD1	.	TRBV5-1	TRBJ1-6	CASSSGQQSSYNSPLHF	TGCGCCAGCAGCTCGGGACAGCAAAGCTCCTATAATTCACCCCTCCACTTT